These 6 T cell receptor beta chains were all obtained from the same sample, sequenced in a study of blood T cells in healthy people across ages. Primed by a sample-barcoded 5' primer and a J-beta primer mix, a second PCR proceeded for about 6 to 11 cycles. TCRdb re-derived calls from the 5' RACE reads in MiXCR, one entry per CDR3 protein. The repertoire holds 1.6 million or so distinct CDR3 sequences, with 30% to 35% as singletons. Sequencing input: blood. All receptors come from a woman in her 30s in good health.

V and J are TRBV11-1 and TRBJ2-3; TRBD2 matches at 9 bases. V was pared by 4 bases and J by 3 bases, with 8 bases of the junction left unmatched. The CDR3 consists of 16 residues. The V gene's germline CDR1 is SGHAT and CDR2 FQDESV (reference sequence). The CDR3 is CASSSPAGGPTDTQYF. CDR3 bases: TGTGCCAGCAGCTCACCGGCGGGAGGGCCGACAGATACGCAGTATTTT.

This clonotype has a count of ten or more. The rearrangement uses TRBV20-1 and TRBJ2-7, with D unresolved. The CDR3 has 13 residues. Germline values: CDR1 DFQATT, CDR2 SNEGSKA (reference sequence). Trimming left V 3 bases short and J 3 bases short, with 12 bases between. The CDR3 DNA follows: TGCAGTGCTAGGGGAAGGGCGGACTACGAGCAGTACTTC. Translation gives CSARGRADYEQYF.

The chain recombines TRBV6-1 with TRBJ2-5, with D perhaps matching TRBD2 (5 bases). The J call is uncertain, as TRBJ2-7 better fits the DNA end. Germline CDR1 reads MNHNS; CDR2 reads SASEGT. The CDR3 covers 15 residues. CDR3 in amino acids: CASSEGDYVSYEQYF. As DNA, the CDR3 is TGTGCCAGCAGTGAAGGCGACTATGTCTCCTACGAGCAGTACTTC.

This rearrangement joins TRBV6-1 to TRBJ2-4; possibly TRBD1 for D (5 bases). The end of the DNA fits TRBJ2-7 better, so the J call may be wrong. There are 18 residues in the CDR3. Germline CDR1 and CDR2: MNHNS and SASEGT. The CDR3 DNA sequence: TGTGCCAGCAGTGAGTTGGGTAATGGATGGGCAGGGCCCTACGAGCAGTACTTC. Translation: CASSELGNGWAGPYEQYF.

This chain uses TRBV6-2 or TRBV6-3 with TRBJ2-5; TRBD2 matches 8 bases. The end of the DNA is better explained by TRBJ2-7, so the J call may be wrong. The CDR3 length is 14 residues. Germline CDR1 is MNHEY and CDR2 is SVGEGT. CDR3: CASSWGLGVYEQYF. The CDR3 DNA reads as TGTGCCAGCAGTTGGGGACTAGGCGTCTACGAGCAGTACTTC.

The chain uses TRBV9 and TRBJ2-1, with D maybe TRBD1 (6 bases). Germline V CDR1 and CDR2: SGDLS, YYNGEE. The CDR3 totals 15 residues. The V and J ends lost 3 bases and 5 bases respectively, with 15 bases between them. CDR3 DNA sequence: TGTGCCAGCAGCGAGGGGGTATTTCCTAACAATGAGCAGTTCTTC. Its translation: CASSEGVFPNNEQFF. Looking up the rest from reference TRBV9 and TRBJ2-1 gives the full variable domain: DSGVTQTPKHLITATGQRVTLRCSPRSGDLSVYWYQQSLDQGLQFLIQYYNGEERAKGNILERFSAQQFPDLHSELNLSSLELGDSALYFCASSEGVFPNNEQFFGPGTRLTVL.